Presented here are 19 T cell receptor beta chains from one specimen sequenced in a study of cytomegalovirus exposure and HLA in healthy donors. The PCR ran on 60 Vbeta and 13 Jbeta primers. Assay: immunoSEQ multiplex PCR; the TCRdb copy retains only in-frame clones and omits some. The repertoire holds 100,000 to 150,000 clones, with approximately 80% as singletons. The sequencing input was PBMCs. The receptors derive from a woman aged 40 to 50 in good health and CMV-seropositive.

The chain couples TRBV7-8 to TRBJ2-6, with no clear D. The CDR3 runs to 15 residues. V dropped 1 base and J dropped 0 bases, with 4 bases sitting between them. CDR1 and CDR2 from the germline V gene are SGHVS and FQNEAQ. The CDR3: CASSLGVSGANVLTF. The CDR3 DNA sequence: TGTGCCAGCAGCTTAGGAGTCTCTGGGGCCAACGTCCTGACTTTC.

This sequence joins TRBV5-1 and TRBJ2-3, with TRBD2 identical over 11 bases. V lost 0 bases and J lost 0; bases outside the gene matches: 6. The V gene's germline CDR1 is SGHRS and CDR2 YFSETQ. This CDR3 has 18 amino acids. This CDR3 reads CASSLVTSGSSSTDTQYF. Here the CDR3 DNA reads TGCGCCAGCAGCTTGGTTACTAGCGGGAGCTCTAGCACAGATACGCAGTATTTT.

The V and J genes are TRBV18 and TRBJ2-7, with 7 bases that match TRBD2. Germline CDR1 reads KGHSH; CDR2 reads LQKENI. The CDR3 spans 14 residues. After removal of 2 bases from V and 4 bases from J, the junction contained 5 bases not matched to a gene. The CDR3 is CASSPGAGEYEQYF. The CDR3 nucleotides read TGTGCCAGCTCACCAGGGGCGGGAGAATACGAGCAGTACTTC. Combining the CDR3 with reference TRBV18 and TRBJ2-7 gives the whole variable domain NAGVMQNPRHLVRRRGQEARLRCSPMKGHSHVYWYRQLPEEGLKFMVYLQKENIIDESGMPKERFSAEFPKEGPSILRIQQVVRGDSAAYFCASSPGAGEYEQYFGPGTRLTVT.

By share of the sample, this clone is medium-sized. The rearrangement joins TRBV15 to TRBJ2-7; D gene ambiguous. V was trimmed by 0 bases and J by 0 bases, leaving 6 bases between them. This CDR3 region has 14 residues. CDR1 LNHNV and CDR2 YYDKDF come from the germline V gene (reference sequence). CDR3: CATSRDLSSYEQYF. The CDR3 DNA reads TGTGCCACCAGCAGAGATCTCAGCTCCTACGAGCAGTACTTC.

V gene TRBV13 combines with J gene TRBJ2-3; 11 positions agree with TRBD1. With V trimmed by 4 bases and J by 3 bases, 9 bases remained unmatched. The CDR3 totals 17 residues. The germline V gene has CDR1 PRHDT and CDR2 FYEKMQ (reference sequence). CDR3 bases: TGTGCCAGCAGCTCCCAGACGGACAGGGGGCGAACAGATACGCAGTATTTT. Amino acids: CASSSQTDRGRTDTQYF.

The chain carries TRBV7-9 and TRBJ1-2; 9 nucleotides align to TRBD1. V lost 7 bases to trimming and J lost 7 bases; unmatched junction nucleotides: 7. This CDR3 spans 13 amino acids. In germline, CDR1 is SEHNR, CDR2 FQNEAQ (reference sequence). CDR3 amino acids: CASTWTGEPGYTF. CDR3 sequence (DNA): TGTGCCAGCACCTGGACAGGGGAACCTGGCTACACCTTC.

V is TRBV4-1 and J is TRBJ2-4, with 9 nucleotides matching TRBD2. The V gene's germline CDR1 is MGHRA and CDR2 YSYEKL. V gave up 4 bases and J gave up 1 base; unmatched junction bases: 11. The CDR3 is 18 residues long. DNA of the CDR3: TGCGCCAGCAGCCCAGGCCAAGCGGGAGGAATCGCCAAAAACATTCAGTACTTC. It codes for CASSPGQAGGIAKNIQYF.

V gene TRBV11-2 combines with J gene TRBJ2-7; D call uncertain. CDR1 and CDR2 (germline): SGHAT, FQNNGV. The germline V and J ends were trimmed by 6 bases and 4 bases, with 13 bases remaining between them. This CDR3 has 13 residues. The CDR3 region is CASRKVSAYEQYF. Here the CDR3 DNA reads TGTGCCAGCAGGAAGGTTTCAGCGTACGAGCAGTACTTC. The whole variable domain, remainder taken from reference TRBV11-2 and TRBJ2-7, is EAGVAQSPRYKIIEKRQSVAFWCNPISGHATLYWYQQILGQGPKLLIQFQNNGVVDDSQLPKDRFSAERLKGVDSTLKIQPAKLEDSAVYLCASRKVSAYEQYFGPGTRLTVT.

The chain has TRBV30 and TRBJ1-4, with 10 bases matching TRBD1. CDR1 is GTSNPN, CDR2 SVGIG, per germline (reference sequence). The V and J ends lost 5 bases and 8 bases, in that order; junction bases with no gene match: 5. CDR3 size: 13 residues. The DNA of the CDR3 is TGTGCCTGGGAAGGACAGGGGGAAGAAAAACTGTTTTTT. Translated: CAWEGQGEEKLFF.

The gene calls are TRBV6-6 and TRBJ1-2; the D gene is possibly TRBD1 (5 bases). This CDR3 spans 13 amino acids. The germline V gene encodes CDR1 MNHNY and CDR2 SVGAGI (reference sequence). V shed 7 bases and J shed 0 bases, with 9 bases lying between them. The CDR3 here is CASTGQSNYGYTF. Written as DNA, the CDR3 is TGTGCCAGCACCGGACAATCTAACTATGGCTACACCTTC.

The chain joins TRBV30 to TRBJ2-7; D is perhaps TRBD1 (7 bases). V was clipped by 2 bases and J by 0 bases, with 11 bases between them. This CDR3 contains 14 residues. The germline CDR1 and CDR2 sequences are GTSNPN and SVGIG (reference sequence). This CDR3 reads CAWSRRDSSYEQYF. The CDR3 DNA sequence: TGTGCCTGGAGTCGGCGGGACAGCTCCTACGAGCAGTACTTC.

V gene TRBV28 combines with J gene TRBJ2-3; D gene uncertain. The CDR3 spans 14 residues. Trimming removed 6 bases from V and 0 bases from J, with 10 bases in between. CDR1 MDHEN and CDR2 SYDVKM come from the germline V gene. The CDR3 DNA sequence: TGTGCCAGCAGGCTGCTAGGCAGCACAGATACGCAGTATTTT. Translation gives CASRLLGSTDTQYF.

The CDR3 loop is CASSLGGTGGNTGELFF. CDR3 coding DNA: TGTGCCAGCAGCTTGGGTGGGACAGGGGGGAACACCGGGGAGCTGTTTTTT. The rearrangement joins TRBV5-5 to TRBJ2-2; the match to TRBD1 covers 11 bases. V dropped 0 bases and J dropped 1; count of bases not matched to a gene: 2. CDR1 SGHKS and CDR2 YYEKEE come from the germline V gene (reference sequence). This CDR3 has 17 amino acids.

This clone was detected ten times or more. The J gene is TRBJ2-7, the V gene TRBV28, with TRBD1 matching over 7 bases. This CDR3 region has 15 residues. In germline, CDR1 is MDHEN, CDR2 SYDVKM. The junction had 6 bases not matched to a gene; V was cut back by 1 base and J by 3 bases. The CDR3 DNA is TGTGCCAGCAGTTTATCCAAAGGGGGCGTCTACGAGCAGTACTTC. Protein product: CASSLSKGGVYEQYF.

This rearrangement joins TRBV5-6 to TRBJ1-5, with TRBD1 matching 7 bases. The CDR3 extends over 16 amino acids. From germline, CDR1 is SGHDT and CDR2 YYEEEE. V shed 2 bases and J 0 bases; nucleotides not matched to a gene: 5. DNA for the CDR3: TGTGCCAGCAGCTTCTCCAGGGGGTATAGCAATCAGCCCCAGCATTTT. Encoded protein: CASSFSRGYSNQPQHF. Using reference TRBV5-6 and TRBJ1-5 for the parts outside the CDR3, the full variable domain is DAGVTQSPTHLIKTRGQQVTLRCSPKSGHDTVSWYQQALGQGPQFIFQYYEEEERQRGNFPDRFSGHQFPNYSSELNVNALLLGDSALYLCASSFSRGYSNQPQHFGDGTRLSIL.

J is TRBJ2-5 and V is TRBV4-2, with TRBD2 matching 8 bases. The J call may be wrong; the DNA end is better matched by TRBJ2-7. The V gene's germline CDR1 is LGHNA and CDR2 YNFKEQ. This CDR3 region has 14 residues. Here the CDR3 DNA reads TGTGCCAGCAGCCAAACTAGCGGTACCTACGAGCAGTACTTC. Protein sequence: CASSQTSGTYEQYF.

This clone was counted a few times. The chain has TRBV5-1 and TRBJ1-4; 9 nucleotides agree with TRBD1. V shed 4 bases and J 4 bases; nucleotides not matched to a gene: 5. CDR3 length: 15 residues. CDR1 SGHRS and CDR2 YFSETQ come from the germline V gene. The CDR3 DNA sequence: TGCGCCAGCAGCCCGAGACAGGGGGTTAATGAAAAACTGTTTTTT. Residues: CASSPRQGVNEKLFF.

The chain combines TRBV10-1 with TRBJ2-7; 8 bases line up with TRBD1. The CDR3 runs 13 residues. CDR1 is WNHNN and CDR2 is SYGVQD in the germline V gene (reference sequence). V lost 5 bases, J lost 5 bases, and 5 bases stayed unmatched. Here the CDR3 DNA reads TGCGCCAGCAGTCGCGGACAGGGCAACGAGCAGTACTTC. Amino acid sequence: CASSRGQGNEQYF.

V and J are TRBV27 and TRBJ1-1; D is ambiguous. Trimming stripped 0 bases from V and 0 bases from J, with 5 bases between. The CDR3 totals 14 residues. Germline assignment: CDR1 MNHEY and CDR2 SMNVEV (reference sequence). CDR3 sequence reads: CASSLSFVNTEAFF. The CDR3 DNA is TGTGCCAGCAGTTTATCGTTCGTGAACACTGAAGCTTTCTTT.